This TCR beta chain was obtained from a study of Graves' ophthalmopathy and Graves' hyperthyroidism. Study-wide findings and caveats: In blood appeared most of the expanded thyroid clonotypes whose frequency exceeded 0.001.

This CDR3 is built from 14 residues. CDR1 SGHVS and CDR2 FQNEAQ come from the germline V gene. The germline V and J ends were trimmed by 3 bases and 0 bases, with 8 bases remaining between them. RNA transcripts were the source from which TCR beta CDR3 regions were amplified. Amplification began with first-round RT-PCR using HTBI primers, then second-round multiplex PCR was performed. From the multiplex PCR reads, TCRdb called clonotypes with MiXCR, one entry per CDR3 protein. The repertoire consists of roughly 500,000 distinct CDR3 sequences, with 14% occurring once and the leading ten covering about 9.4%. For donors with ophthalmopathy, the disease showed moderate-to-severe activity, reached CAS ≥3 and NOSPECS ≥4, and had lasted under 3 months. Uncontrolled infections, pregnancy, lactation or other autoimmune diseases led to patient exclusion. This clonotype was detected many times. The antigen remains undetermined.

Sequencing was carried out using blood. The rearrangement joins TRBV7-8 to TRBJ1-1; D unresolved. The source is a woman in her twenties or thirties with Graves' ophthalmopathy. The CDR3 bases are TGTGCCAGCAGCTTTCGTCGGATGAACACTGAAGCTTTCTTT. It yields the protein CASSFRRMNTEAFF.